This passage covers 30 T cell receptor beta chains from one sample sequenced in a study of T cell changes during pregnancy in multiple sclerosis. The assay was immunoSEQ multiplex PCR, and TCRdb's table has in-frame clones only and misses some. Of 70,000 to 95,000 clones listed, about 93% are singletons. Sequenced material: peripheral blood, taken in the second trimester of pregnancy. These receptors all come from a female donor in good health, enrolled as a control in a pregnancy study.

The gene calls are TRBV25-1 and TRBJ2-3; D call uncertain. Germline CDR1 and CDR2: MGHDK and SYGVNS. V lost 2 bases and J 2 bases, leaving 8 bases between the germline ends. The CDR3 has 14 residues. The CDR3 is CASSEPDSTDTQYF. The DNA for the CDR3 is TGTGCCAGCAGTGAACCCGACTCCACAGATACGCAGTATTTT.

This rearrangement joins TRBV2 to TRBJ1-4; D unresolved. Per the germline V gene, CDR1 is SNHLY and CDR2 is FYNNEI. This CDR3 is built from 12 residues. Trimming removed 6 bases from V and 5 bases from J, with 7 bases in between. CDR3 DNA: TGTGCCAGCAGGGGCCTAAATGAAAAACTGTTTTTT. Translation: CASRGLNEKLFF.

This chain links TRBV5-1 with TRBJ1-6, with TRBD1 matching 9 bases. The trim removed 7 bases at V and 7 bases at J, leaving 3 bases unmatched. This CDR3 comprises 13 residues. CDR1 and CDR2 from the germline V gene are SGHRS and YFSETQ. In DNA form, the CDR3 reads TGCGCCAGCCAAGACAGGGGGAATTCACCCCTCCACTTT. As protein: CASQDRGNSPLHF.

The chain has TRBV9 and TRBJ2-3; 8 nucleotides match TRBD2. The CDR3 runs to 15 residues. With 4 bases clipped from V and 2 bases from J, the junction kept 6 bases outside the gene matches. Germline V gives CDR1 SGDLS, CDR2 YYNGEE. The CDR3 DNA sequence: TGTGCCAGCAGCTCCGGGGGGGCCTCCACAGATACGCAGTATTTT. Its translation: CASSSGGASTDTQYF.

The rearrangement links TRBV27 to TRBJ2-2; the D gene is possibly TRBD2 (7 bases). The V end was cut by 6 bases, the J end by 7 bases, with 12 bases between. The CDR3 has 13 residues. Germline V gives CDR1 MNHEY, CDR2 SMNVEV (reference sequence). DNA for the CDR3: TGTGCCAGCAGACAGGGCGGGGGCGGGGAGCTGTTTTTT. It translates to CASRQGGGGELFF.

This chain uses TRBV4-2 with TRBJ1-1; D remains unclear. V dropped 4 bases and J dropped 1 base, with 7 bases sitting between them. In germline, CDR1 is LGHNA, CDR2 YNFKEQ. The length of the CDR3 is 13 residues. CDR3 nucleotides: TGTGCCAGCAGCCCTGCTACGAACACTGAAGCTTTCTTT. Translating gives CASSPATNTEAFF.

The rearrangement joins TRBV2 to TRBJ2-1, with D perhaps matching TRBD1 (6 bases). The CDR3 has 13 amino acids. CDR1 is SNHLY and CDR2 is FYNNEI in the germline V gene. The V end lost 3 bases, the J end lost 6 bases, and 9 bases lay between the germline ends. The CDR3 sequence: CASSDTGINEQFF. Written as DNA, the CDR3 is TGTGCCAGCAGTGATACAGGGATCAATGAGCAGTTCTTC.

The rearrangement links TRBV6-4 to TRBJ2-7; maybe TRBD2 (6 bases). The CDR3 runs to 13 residues. The V end lost 5 bases, the J end lost 3 bases, and 11 bases lay between the germline ends. Per germline, CDR1 MRHNA and CDR2 SNTAGT. The DNA for the CDR3 is TGTGCCAGCAGTCCGGGGGTGGGCTACGAGCAGTACTTC. Translating gives CASSPGVGYEQYF.

The J gene is TRBJ2-2, the V gene TRBV13, with 8 positions matching TRBD1. The V gene's germline CDR1 is PRHDT and CDR2 FYEKMQ (reference sequence). This CDR3 has 18 amino acids. V lost 5 bases and J lost 0; bases outside the gene matches: 11. CDR3 sequence: CASSVGQGWGSNTGELFF. The CDR3 nucleotides are TGTGCCAGCAGCGTTGGACAGGGTTGGGGGTCGAACACCGGGGAGCTGTTTTTT.

This clone was observed once. The chain combines TRBV18 with TRBJ1-2; 7 positions agree with TRBD1. CDR3 length: 14 amino acids. Germline CDR1 is KGHSH and CDR2 is LQKENI. Trimming removed 0 bases from V and 8 bases from J; junction bases left unmatched: 6. The CDR3 sequence: CASSPPTGSQGYTF. In DNA, the CDR3 is TGTGCCAGCTCACCACCGACAGGGTCGCAAGGCTACACCTTC.

The V gene is TRBV9, the J gene TRBJ1-2; 9 bases line up with TRBD1. The germline V gene has CDR1 SGDLS and CDR2 YYNGEE. The J segment lost 8 bases and the V segment lost 0 bases, leaving 5 bases of the junction unmatched. The CDR3 length is 14 residues. The CDR3, as DNA: TGTGCCAGCAGCGTAGTGGGACAGGGAGACGGCTACACCTTC. Translation: CASSVVGQGDGYTF.

The rearrangement links TRBV7-2 to TRBJ1-2; 11 positions agree with TRBD1. Unmatched junction bases numbered 1, after V lost 1 base and J lost 0 bases. The CDR3 covers 16 residues. CDR1 SGHTA and CDR2 FQGNSA come from the germline V gene. The CDR3 DNA reads as TGTGCCAGCAGCTTAGGGGGACAGGGGGCTAACTATGGCTACACCTTC. Translated: CASSLGGQGANYGYTF.

This chain joins TRBV5-6 and TRBJ1-1, with 9 bases aligning to TRBD1. From germline, CDR1 is SGHDT and CDR2 YYEEEE. V was pared by 5 bases and J by 3 bases, with 2 bases of the junction left unmatched. The CDR3 has 13 amino acids. CDR3 DNA sequence: TGTGCCAGCAGTTGGGACAGGGACACTGAAGCTTTCTTT. Translating gives CASSWDRDTEAFF.

Of note for this clone: The sample has other DNA sequences that encode this CDR3 too. V gene TRBV2 combines with J gene TRBJ2-3; TRBD1 agrees at 9 bases. CDR3 size: 14 residues. CDR1 and CDR2 (germline): SNHLY, FYNNEI. V shed 8 bases, J shed 1 base, and the junction held 4 bases outside the gene matches. Here the CDR3 reads CASSRDRGTDTQYF. The CDR3 DNA sequence: TGTGCCAGCTCCCGGGACAGGGGCACAGATACGCAGTATTTT. Full variable domain (rest looked up from reference TRBV2 and TRBJ2-3): EPEVTQTPSHQVTQMGQEVILRCVPISNHLYFYWYRQILGQKVEFLVSFYNNEISEKSEIFDDQFSVERPDGSNFTLKIRSTKLEDSAMYFCASSRDRGTDTQYFGPGTRLTVL.

The rearrangement joins TRBV5-1 to TRBJ2-3; D uncertain. The ends were cut back, 4 bases at V and 2 bases at J, with 11 bases in the middle. The CDR3 is 14 residues long. CDR1 is SGHRS, CDR2 YFSETQ, per germline. CDR3 bases: TGCGCCAGCAGCGGGCGCTCGAACACAGATACGCAGTATTTT. This encodes CASSGRSNTDTQYF.

The rearrangement uses TRBV19 and TRBJ1-4; the match to TRBD1 covers 8 bases. Germline CDR1 and CDR2: LNHDA and SQIVND (reference sequence). Trimming at V came to 1 base and at J to 7 bases, leaving 5 bases not matched to a gene. The CDR3 length is 15 residues. CDR3 sequence: CASSIAQGVGEKLFF. The DNA for the CDR3 is TGTGCCAGTAGTATAGCACAGGGGGTAGGTGAAAAACTGTTTTTT.

This sequence joins TRBV15 and TRBJ2-1, with 8 positions matching TRBD2. The CDR3 contains 17 residues. CDR1 is LNHNV, CDR2 YYDKDF, per germline (reference sequence). V trimming: 3 bases; J trimming: 5 bases; junction bases outside the gene matches: 12. This CDR3 is CATSSLVFRGGHNEQFF. The CDR3 coding sequence is TGTGCCACCAGCAGCCTGGTTTTTCGGGGGGGTCACAATGAGCAGTTCTTC.

The chain employs TRBV7-2 and TRBJ1-6; tentative D call: TRBD1 (6 bases). This CDR3 is 15 amino acids long. The V end lost 10 bases, the J end lost 5 bases, and 18 bases lay between the germline ends. CDR1 and CDR2 from the germline V gene are SGHTA and FQGNSA. CDR3 in amino acids: CAISRMDSDNSPLHF. The DNA of the CDR3 is TGTGCCATCTCAAGGATGGACAGCGATAATTCACCCCTCCACTTT.

V usage is TRBV19 and J usage is TRBJ2-7, with 9 nucleotides matching TRBD1. In germline, CDR1 is LNHDA, CDR2 SQIVND (reference sequence). V shed 5 bases and J 2 bases; nucleotides not matched to a gene: 4. CDR3 length equals 14 residues. The CDR3 DNA follows: TGTGCCAGTAGTCCGGGACAGGGCCCCTACGAGCAGTACTTC. This translates into CASSPGQGPYEQYF.

The rearrangement uses TRBV5-6 and TRBJ1-5; D call uncertain. Germline loops: CDR1 SGHDT, CDR2 YYEEEE. Between the trimmed V and J ends, which lost 1 base and 0 bases, there was a span of 14 bases. This CDR3 has 17 amino acids. The CDR3 nucleotides are TGTGCCAGCAGCTTGCGCTACGGTGCCTATAGCAATCAGCCCCAGCATTTT. It encodes CASSLRYGAYSNQPQHF.

This clone was detected a few times. The chain uses TRBV30 and TRBJ1-1; D is possibly TRBD1 (5 bases). The CDR3 covers 17 residues. V was pared by 3 bases and J by 0 bases, with 20 bases between. Germline-derived CDR1 and CDR2 are GTSNPN and SVGIG (reference sequence). The chain's CDR3 is CAWSPGTLSIMNTEAFF. CDR3 nucleotides: TGTGCCTGGAGCCCCGGGACTTTGTCCATCATGAACACTGAAGCTTTCTTT.

The chain carries TRBV4-2 and TRBJ2-3; TRBD2 is a possible D gene (6 bases). CDR1 is LGHNA and CDR2 is YNFKEQ in the germline V gene. The ends were cut back, 4 bases at V and 2 bases at J, with 16 bases in the middle. The CDR3 sequence is 16 residues long. The CDR3 DNA reads as TGTGCCAGCAGCCTTTCAGGGCGGGGAGTCACAGATACGCAGTATTTT. Its translation: CASSLSGRGVTDTQYF.

In its sample, this clone was seen once. The chain carries TRBV6-6 and TRBJ2-3; 8 bases are a match to TRBD2. The CDR3 contains 15 residues. V lost 0 bases, J lost 1 base, and 0 bases stayed unmatched. The V gene's germline CDR1 is MNHNY and CDR2 SVGAGI (reference sequence). The chain's CDR3 is CASSYSSGGTDTQYF. The CDR3 DNA sequence: TGTGCCAGCAGTTACTCTAGCGGGGGCACAGATACGCAGTATTTT.

The chain combines TRBV5-1 with TRBJ2-2; possible D gene TRBD2, 6 bases. This CDR3 has 14 residues. V dropped 2 bases and J dropped 5 bases, with 10 bases sitting between them. Germline CDR1 reads SGHRS; CDR2 reads YFSETQ. The CDR3: CASSLGRRTGELFF. In DNA, the CDR3 is TGCGCCAGCAGCTTAGGGAGGAGAACCGGGGAGCTGTTTTTT.

In this sample, this clone turned up once. This rearrangement joins TRBV27 to TRBJ1-2; D not resolved. The V and J ends lost 6 bases and 7 bases respectively, with 18 bases between them. The CDR3 has 14 residues. CDR1 and CDR2 from the germline V gene are MNHEY and SMNVEV (reference sequence). The CDR3 region is CASSSPGLAGGYTF. CDR3 nucleotide sequence: TGTGCCAGCAGCAGTCCAGGCCTGGCTGGTGGCTACACCTTC.

This chain connects TRBV5-4 to TRBJ1-2, with D uncertain. The V gene lost 0 bases and the J gene lost 0 bases, with 15 bases spanning the gap. The CDR3 spans 17 residues. Germline V gene lookup returns CDR1 SGHNT and CDR2 YYREEE (reference sequence). This chain's CDR3 is CASSLESAPISNYGYTF. Here the CDR3 DNA reads TGTGCCAGCAGCTTGGAAAGCGCACCGATTTCTAACTATGGCTACACCTTC. Using reference TRBV5-4 and TRBJ1-2 for the parts outside the CDR3, the full variable domain is ETGVTQSPTHLIKTRGQQVTLRCSSQSGHNTVSWYQQALGQGPQFIFQYYREEENGRGNFPPRFSGLQFPNYSSELNVNALELDDSALYLCASSLESAPISNYGYTFGSGTRLTVV.

This chain joins TRBV6-6 and TRBJ1-2, with a weak D call TRBD1 (6 bases). CDR3 length equals 13 residues. V lost 7 bases and J 6 bases, leaving 15 bases between the germline ends. Germline V gene sequence: CDR1 MNHNY, CDR2 SVGAGI (reference sequence). CDR3 sequence reads: CASNSAGGHGYTF. The CDR3 DNA is TGTGCCAGCAACTCTGCGGGGGGCCATGGCTACACCTTC.

This chain uses TRBV2 with TRBJ1-2; the D is unclear. CDR3 length: 12 residues. Between the trimmed V and J ends, which lost 4 bases and 4 bases, there was a span of 7 bases. The germline gives CDR1 SNHLY, CDR2 FYNNEI. DNA for the CDR3: TGTGCCAGCAGTGTCACAGCCTATGGCTACACCTTC. This codes for CASSVTAYGYTF. Combining the CDR3 with reference TRBV2 and TRBJ1-2 gives the whole variable domain EPEVTQTPSHQVTQMGQEVILRCVPISNHLYFYWYRQILGQKVEFLVSFYNNEISEKSEIFDDQFSVERPDGSNFTLKIRSTKLEDSAMYFCASSVTAYGYTFGSGTRLTVV.

The chain joins TRBV4-1 to TRBJ2-6; the D gene is possibly TRBD2 (5 bases). The CDR3 runs 19 residues. V was pared by 1 base and J by 0 bases, with 16 bases between. Germline V lookup: CDR1 MGHRA, CDR2 YSYEKL. The CDR3 region has the DNA TGCGCCAGCAGCCAAGTTGTGGGAGTCGGTAGCTCTGGGGCCAACGTCCTGACTTTC. This gives the protein CASSQVVGVGSSGANVLTF.

The V and J genes are TRBV7-6 and TRBJ2-2, with TRBD1 matching over 7 bases. CDR3 length: 17 amino acids. Germline CDR1 reads SGHVS; CDR2 reads FNYEAQ. Unmatched junction bases numbered 9, after V lost 5 bases and J lost 0 bases. In DNA, the CDR3 is TGTGCCAGCAGCAATAGAACCGGGACAGCGAACACCGGGGAGCTGTTTTTT. It specifies CASSNRTGTANTGELFF.